Below are 19 T cell receptor beta chains sequenced from a single sample in a study of spatial heterogeneity in lung cancer. TCRdb itself ran the 5' RACE reads through MiXCR, one entry per CDR3 protein. The sample lists more than 9,000 distinct CDR3 sequences; 6.1% were seen once. The time point: sample taken at primary tumor resection. Sequenced material: normal lung tissue next to the tumor, taken at surgery. These receptors all stem from a male donor with early-stage non-small cell lung cancer.

This clonotype is categorized as medium-sized. This chain joins TRBV20-1 and TRBJ2-2; TRBD2 aligns across 11 bases. Trimming at V came to 6 bases and at J to 4 bases, leaving 10 bases not matched to a gene. Germline V gene sequence: CDR1 DFQATT, CDR2 SNEGSKA (reference sequence). The CDR3 contains 16 residues. The CDR3 loop reads CSAPPSGRRGTGELFF. CDR3 sequence (DNA): TGCAGTGCCCCCCCTAGCGGGAGGAGGGGCACCGGGGAGCTGTTTTTT.

This clonotype qualifies as large. The rearrangement joins TRBV4-3 to TRBJ2-1; 7 bases agree with TRBD1. The CDR3 covers 14 residues. The germline CDR1 and CDR2 sequences are LGHNA and YSLEER. With V trimmed by 4 bases and J by 3 bases, 3 bases remained unmatched. The CDR3 region has the DNA TGCGCCAGCAGCCTGGACAGGAACTACAATGAGCAGTTCTTC. It codes for CASSLDRNYNEQFF.

This clonotype was recorded many times. The chain combines TRBV6-2 or TRBV6-3 with TRBJ1-2, with D possibly TRBD1 on 5 matching bases. V shed 0 bases and J shed 6 bases, with 11 bases lying between them. Germline CDR1 MNHEY, CDR2 SVGEGT. The CDR3 covers 14 residues. This CDR3 is CASSYSQGVDGYTF. The CDR3 DNA reads as TGTGCCAGCAGTTACTCGCAGGGAGTGGATGGCTACACCTTC.

This clonotype came up many times. The rearrangement links TRBV19 to TRBJ1-2; D perhaps matches TRBD1 (6 bases). Per germline, CDR1 LNHDA and CDR2 SQIVND (reference sequence). Between the trimmed V and J ends, which lost 4 bases and 7 bases, there was a span of 16 bases. There are 14 residues in the CDR3. The CDR3 is CASSTLRGSVGYTF. DNA for the CDR3: TGTGCCAGTAGTACCCTCAGGGGATCTGTTGGCTACACCTTC.

The rearrangement joins TRBV12-3 or TRBV12-4 to TRBJ2-5, with a weak D call TRBD2 (6 bases). Trimming left V 6 bases short and J 2 bases short, with 16 bases between. The CDR3 length is 15 residues. CDR3 in amino acids: CASSPIRAGQETQYF. For the CDR3, the DNA is TGTGCCAGCAGCCCTATAAGGGCGGGGCAAGAGACCCAGTACTTC.

This clonotype was recorded at least ten times. This chain uses TRBV12-3 or TRBV12-4 with TRBJ2-3; maybe TRBD1 (5 bases). This CDR3 spans 16 amino acids. Trimming removed 5 bases from V and 0 bases from J, with 15 bases in between. CDR3 DNA: TGTGCCAGCAGTCCCCCATCGACAGCTAGCACAGATACGCAGTATTTT. Its protein is CASSPPSTASTDTQYF.

This clonotype showed up many times. The rearrangement links TRBV29-1 to TRBJ2-4; D is unresolved. The germline CDR1 and CDR2 sequences are SQVTM and ANQGSEA. Between the trimmed V and J ends, which lost 1 base and 0 bases, there was a span of 4 bases. CDR3 length: 13 residues. For the CDR3, the DNA is TGCAGCGTTGAAGGACTAGCCAAAAACATTCAGTACTTC. Its protein is CSVEGLAKNIQYF.

This clonotype was detected many times. The rearrangement joins TRBV6-4 to TRBJ2-3; the match to TRBD2 covers 8 bases. Germline V gene sequence: CDR1 MRHNA, CDR2 SNTAGT. J gave up 0 bases and V 4 bases, and 0 bases lay outside the gene matches. The CDR3 runs to 14 residues. In DNA, the CDR3 is TGTGCCAGCAGTGCTAGCGGGAGCACAGATACGCAGTATTTT. Translation: CASSASGSTDTQYF.

The sample holds a few counts of this clonotype. The chain carries TRBV12-3 or TRBV12-4 and TRBJ1-5; the D gene is possibly TRBD1 (5 bases). Trimming took off 5 bases at V and 8 bases at J, with 13 bases between the two ends. The CDR3 has 13 amino acids. CDR3 amino acids: CASSPTGGKPQHF. In nucleotides, the CDR3 is TGTGCCAGCAGTCCAACTGGGGGGAAGCCCCAGCATTTT.

This clonotype has a count of ten or more. This chain links TRBV18 with TRBJ1-3; the D gene is possibly TRBD1 (5 bases). This CDR3 region has 16 residues. Trimming removed 3 bases at V and 1 base at J, with 13 bases between. The V gene's germline CDR1 is KGHSH and CDR2 LQKENI. This CDR3 reads CASSPYDSSSGNTIYF. The CDR3 DNA sequence: TGTGCCAGCTCACCTTACGACAGCTCGTCTGGAAACACCATATATTTT.

There are many counts of this clonotype. The chain combines TRBV5-1 with TRBJ2-3; D unresolved. This CDR3 has 16 amino acids. Germline V gives CDR1 SGHRS, CDR2 YFSETQ. The V gene lost 4 bases and the J gene lost 2 bases, with 17 bases spanning the gap. This CDR3 is CASSPALQVTTDTQYF. The CDR3 DNA follows: TGCGCCAGCAGCCCTGCCCTCCAGGTGACCACAGATACGCAGTATTTT.

This clonotype was seen ten or more times. The gene calls are TRBV29-1 and TRBJ2-5; a possible D gene is TRBD2 (7 bases). Per germline, CDR1 SQVTM and CDR2 ANQGSEA. Trimming stripped 6 bases from V and 4 bases from J, with 12 bases between. The CDR3 totals 12 residues. The CDR3 sequence: CSVSGEGETQYF. DNA for the CDR3: TGCAGCGTCTCAGGGGAGGGAGAGACCCAGTACTTC.

The sample holds many counts of this clonotype. The rearrangement uses TRBV6-2 or TRBV6-3 and TRBJ1-2; D remains unclear. V gave up 5 bases and J gave up 0 bases, with 16 bases separating them. CDR3 length: 16 residues. CDR1 and CDR2 (germline): MNHEY, SVGEGT. This CDR3 reads CASSGRTEAANYGYTF. The CDR3 nucleotides read TGTGCCAGCAGTGGGCGGACGGAAGCGGCTAACTATGGCTACACCTTC.

This clonotype has at least ten counts. The V gene is TRBV7-9, the J gene TRBJ2-5; TRBD2 might be the D (5 bases). Germline CDR1 reads SEHNR; CDR2 reads FQNEAQ (reference sequence). The CDR3 is made up of 16 amino acids. The V end was cut by 5 bases, the J end by 10 bases, with 26 bases between. CDR3: CASSLLVLGSGGDQYF. The DNA of the CDR3 is TGTGCCAGCAGCCTCCTTGTTCTGGGCAGCGGTGGAGACCAGTACTTC. Full variable domain (rest looked up from reference TRBV7-9 and TRBJ2-5): DTGVSQNPRHKITKRGQNVTFRCDPISEHNRLYWYRQTLGQGPEFLTYFQNEAQLEKSRLLSDRFSAERPKGSFSTLEIQRTEQGDSAMYLCASSLLVLGSGGDQYFGPGTRLLVL.

By its share, this clonotype is medium-sized. V is TRBV11-1 and J is TRBJ1-1; tentatively, D is TRBD1 (6 bases). Trimming pared 4 bases from V and 1 base from J, leaving 7 bases between. The CDR3 is 13 residues long. Germline CDR1 SGHAT, CDR2 FQDESV (reference sequence). Here the CDR3 DNA reads TGTGCCAGCAGCTCACAGGGGAACACTGAAGCTTTCTTT. The encoded protein is CASSSQGNTEAFF.

At least ten counts were recorded for this clonotype. This chain connects TRBV6-5 to TRBJ2-4; D is unresolved. The germline V gene encodes CDR1 MNHEY and CDR2 SVGAGI. Between the trimmed V and J ends, which lost 8 bases and 3 bases, there was a span of 17 bases. The length of the CDR3 is 15 residues. CDR3 loop: CASSGWEVGKNIQYF. DNA for the CDR3: TGTGCCAGCTCCGGTTGGGAAGTAGGCAAAAACATTCAGTACTTC.

The chain recombines TRBV3-1 with TRBJ2-3, with D perhaps being TRBD1 or TRBD2 (5 bases each). The CDR3 loop spans 14 amino acids. V was clipped by 4 bases and J by 5 bases, with 13 bases between them. The germline V gene encodes CDR1 LGHDT and CDR2 YNNKEL (reference sequence). CDR3 amino acids: CASSPGTEGDTQYF. The CDR3 coding sequence is TGTGCCAGCAGCCCGGGGACCGAGGGAGATACGCAGTATTTT.

This clonotype was counted a few times. The rearrangement links TRBV7-9 to TRBJ2-3, with a weak D call TRBD1 (6 bases). V lost 1 base and J lost 4, with 6 bases in between. The CDR3 runs 13 residues. Germline CDR1 reads SEHNR; CDR2 reads FQNEAQ (reference sequence). The CDR3 nucleotides are TGTGCCAGCAGCTTAGGGGGGCCAGATACGCAGTATTTT. It encodes CASSLGGPDTQYF.

This clonotype was counted at least ten times. The CDR3 DNA reads TGCGCCAGCAGTTCAGCCGGGACGGTCTCTGGAAACACCATATATTTT. Translation: CASSSAGTVSGNTIYF. V and J are TRBV5-1 and TRBJ1-3, with TRBD1 as a possible D gene (5 bases). The V end lost 5 bases, the J end lost 0 bases, and 15 bases lay between the germline ends. Germline V gives CDR1 SGHRS, CDR2 YFSETQ. The CDR3 runs 16 residues.